These 13 T cell receptor beta chains were all obtained from the same sample, sequenced in a study of blood T cell repertoires in COVID-19. The table came from immunoSEQ multiplex PCR; TCRdb's copy has only in-frame clones and leaves some out. The table lists 250,000 to 300,000 clones, roughly 89% of them singletons. The sample was peripheral blood. These receptor sequences come from a woman aged 40 to 50 who had recovered from COVID-19.

This clone has just one count. The chain carries TRBV19 and TRBJ2-7; TRBD2 agrees at 7 bases. The germline V gene encodes CDR1 LNHDA and CDR2 SQIVND (reference sequence). With 3 bases clipped from V and 9 bases from J, the junction kept 14 bases outside the gene matches. This CDR3 is built from 15 residues. CDR3 sequence: CASSMASGSTLGQYF. The CDR3 nucleotides are TGTGCCAGTAGTATGGCTAGCGGATCTACCTTAGGGCAGTACTTC.

This clone was counted many times. The V gene is TRBV3-1 (or the pseudogene TRBV3-2), the J gene TRBJ1-6; D is possibly TRBD1 (6 bases). The CDR3 is 15 residues long. CDR1 and CDR2 from the germline V gene are LGHDT and YNNKEL (reference sequence). Trimming stripped 1 base from V and 5 bases from J, with 9 bases between. CDR3 sequence: CASSQAGGNNSPLHF. The CDR3 DNA reads TGTGCCAGCAGCCAAGCGGGGGGCAATAATTCACCCCTCCACTTT.

The chain joins TRBV10-3 to TRBJ1-2; no clear D gene. CDR3 length: 15 amino acids. Germline CDR1 reads ENHRY; CDR2 reads SYGVKD. Trimming removed 3 bases at V and 8 bases at J, with 19 bases between. In nucleotides, the CDR3 is TGTGCCATCAGTGACCCGACGGCAGGCCTCCGAGGCTACACCTTC. Residues: CAISDPTAGLRGYTF.

This chain links TRBV3-1 (or the pseudogene TRBV3-2) with TRBJ2-4, with 7 positions matching TRBD2. The CDR3 contains 16 residues. Germline V gene sequence: CDR1 LGHDT, CDR2 YNNKEL (reference sequence). V lost 1 base to trimming and J lost 0 bases; unmatched junction nucleotides: 3. CDR3 sequence (DNA): TGTGCCAGCAGCCAAGGGGAGGGACTAGCCAAAAACATTCAGTACTTC. This translates into CASSQGEGLAKNIQYF.

The chain combines TRBV20-1 with TRBJ2-7, with no clear D. Per the germline V gene, CDR1 is DFQATT and CDR2 is SNEGSKA (reference sequence). Trimming shortened V by 3 bases and J by 6 bases, and 12 bases separated the two germline ends. The CDR3 is 12 residues long. CDR3 bases: TGCAGTGCTAGTCTGTCGAGTCTCGAGCAGTACTTC. Translating gives CSASLSSLEQYF.

This clone appeared a single time. This chain uses TRBV1 with TRBJ2-5; TRBD2 reflects the table's D call only, with no check against the DNA. TRBV1 is an annotated pseudogene. The CDR3 runs to 16 residues. CDR3 in amino acids: CTSSSHFLADQETQYF. CDR3 bases: TGCACCAGCAGCTCACATTTTCTAGCGGACCAAGAGACCCAGTACTTC.

The chain is built from TRBV19 and TRBJ1-5, with a weak D call TRBD1 (6 bases). This CDR3 is 18 amino acids long. Trimming shortened V by 10 bases and J by 6 bases, and 31 bases separated the two germline ends. Germline CDR1 LNHDA, CDR2 SQIVND (reference sequence). CDR3 amino acids: CATRRGGAPGGVGQPQHF. The DNA for the CDR3 is TGTGCCACACGTCGAGGGGGGGCCCCGGGGGGCGTCGGTCAGCCCCAGCATTTT.

The genes are TRBV2 and TRBJ1-1, with no clear D. The germline CDR1 and CDR2 sequences are SNHLY and FYNNEI. Trimming removed 6 bases from V and 1 base from J, with 15 bases in between. The CDR3 has 15 amino acids. The CDR3 loop reads CASRDGGRKNTEAFF. The CDR3 DNA is TGTGCCAGCAGGGATGGAGGCAGAAAGAACACTGAAGCTTTCTTT.

In nucleotides, the CDR3 is TGTGCCACCAGCAGAGGGCTGGCAGGGGGCACAGGAAACACTGAAGCTTTCTTT. Amino acid sequence: CATSRGLAGGTGNTEAFF. The chain has TRBV15 and TRBJ1-1; 8 bases line up with TRBD1. This CDR3 comprises 18 residues. The V segment lost 1 base and the J segment 2 bases; nucleotides outside the gene matches: 12. Germline V gene sequence: CDR1 LNHNV, CDR2 YYDKDF (reference sequence).

The V and J genes are TRBV3-1 (or the pseudogene TRBV3-2) and TRBJ2-2, with TRBD1 as a possible D gene (5 bases). The CDR3 contains 15 residues. The ends were cut back, 0 bases at V and 5 bases at J, with 10 bases in the middle. The germline gives CDR1 LGHDT, CDR2 YNNKEL (reference sequence). The CDR3 is CASSQDRVQTGELFF. The CDR3 DNA is TGTGCCAGCAGCCAAGACAGGGTACAGACCGGGGAGCTGTTTTTT.

The chain has TRBV28 and TRBJ2-3; D is unclear. V was cut by 6 bases and J by 0 bases, with 7 bases left in between. This CDR3 has 13 residues. Per the germline V gene, CDR1 is MDHEN and CDR2 is SYDVKM. The CDR3 DNA follows: TGTGCCAGCAGCCACTTTAGCACAGATACGCAGTATTTT. Protein product: CASSHFSTDTQYF. The whole variable domain, remainder taken from reference TRBV28 and TRBJ2-3, is DVKVTQSSRYLVKRTGEKVFLECVQDMDHENMFWYRQDPGLGLRLIYFSYDVKMKEKGDIPEGYSVSREKKERFSLILESASTNQTSMYLCASSHFSTDTQYFGPGTRLTVL.

The J gene is TRBJ2-1, the V gene TRBV30, with 7 positions matching TRBD2. J was trimmed by 2 bases and V by 3 bases; bases with no gene match: 4. Germline V gene sequence: CDR1 GTSNPN, CDR2 SVGIG (reference sequence). The CDR3 runs to 14 residues. CDR3 coding DNA: TGTGCCTGGAGGGAAACTAGCGCCTACAATGAGCAGTTCTTC. It specifies CAWRETSAYNEQFF.

The rearrangement joins TRBV19 to TRBJ1-2, with 8 positions matching TRBD1. The CDR3 length is 15 residues. Germline V gene lookup returns CDR1 LNHDA and CDR2 SQIVND (reference sequence). Trimming removed 6 bases from V and 4 bases from J; junction bases left unmatched: 10. The CDR3 sequence is CASRPGQGLSYGYTF. CDR3 bases: TGTGCCAGTAGGCCTGGACAGGGCTTATCCTATGGCTACACCTTC.